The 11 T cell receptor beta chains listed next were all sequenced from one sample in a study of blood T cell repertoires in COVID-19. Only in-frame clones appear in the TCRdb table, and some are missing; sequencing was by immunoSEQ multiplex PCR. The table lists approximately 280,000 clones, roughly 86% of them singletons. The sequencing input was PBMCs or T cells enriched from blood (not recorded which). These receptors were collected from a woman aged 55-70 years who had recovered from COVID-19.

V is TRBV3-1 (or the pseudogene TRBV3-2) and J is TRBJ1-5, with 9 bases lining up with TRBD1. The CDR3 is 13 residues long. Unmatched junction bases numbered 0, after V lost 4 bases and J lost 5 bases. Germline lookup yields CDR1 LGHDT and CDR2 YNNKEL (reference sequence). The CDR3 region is CASSRDRDQPQHF. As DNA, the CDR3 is TGTGCCAGCAGCCGGGACAGGGATCAGCCCCAGCATTTT.

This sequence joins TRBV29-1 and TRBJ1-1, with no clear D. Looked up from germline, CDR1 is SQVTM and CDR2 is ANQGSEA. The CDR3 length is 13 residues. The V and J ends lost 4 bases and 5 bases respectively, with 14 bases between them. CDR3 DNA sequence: TGCAGCGTTGGCTTTCGATCGGGTACTGAAGCTTTCTTT. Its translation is CSVGFRSGTEAFF.

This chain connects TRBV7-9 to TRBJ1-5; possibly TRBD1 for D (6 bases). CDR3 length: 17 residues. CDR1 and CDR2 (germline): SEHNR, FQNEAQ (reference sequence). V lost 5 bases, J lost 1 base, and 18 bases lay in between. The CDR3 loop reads CASSLSGGGLSNQPQHF. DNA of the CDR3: TGTGCCAGCAGCCTAAGTGGGGGGGGCTTGAGCAATCAGCCCCAGCATTTT.

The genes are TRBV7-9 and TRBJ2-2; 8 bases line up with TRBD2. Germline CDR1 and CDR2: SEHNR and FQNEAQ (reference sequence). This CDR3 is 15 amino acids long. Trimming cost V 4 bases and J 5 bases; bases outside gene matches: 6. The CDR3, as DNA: TGTGCCAGCAGCTGGAGTGGCGGGAGGACCGGGGAGCTGTTTTTT. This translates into CASSWSGGRTGELFF.

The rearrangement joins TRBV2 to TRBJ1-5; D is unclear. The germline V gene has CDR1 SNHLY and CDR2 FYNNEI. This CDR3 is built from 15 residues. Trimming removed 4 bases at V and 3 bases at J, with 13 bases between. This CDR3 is CASSVFGQNNQPQHF. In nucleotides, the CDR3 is TGTGCCAGCAGTGTGTTTGGGCAGAACAATCAGCCCCAGCATTTT.

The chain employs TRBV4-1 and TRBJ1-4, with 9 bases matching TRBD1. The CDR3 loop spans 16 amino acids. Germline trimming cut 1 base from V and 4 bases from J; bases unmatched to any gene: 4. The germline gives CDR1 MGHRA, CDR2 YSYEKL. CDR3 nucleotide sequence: TGCGCCAGCAGCCAAGCGGGACAGGGCGGTAATGAAAAACTGTTTTTT. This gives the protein CASSQAGQGGNEKLFF.

The CDR3 sequence is CASSNLGLNSPLHF. CDR3 DNA sequence: TGTGCCAGCAGTAATTTGGGGCTTAATTCACCCCTCCACTTT. The V and J genes are TRBV27 and TRBJ1-6; the D gene is possibly TRBD1 (5 bases). The CDR3 has 14 residues. The ends were cut back, 5 bases at V and 6 bases at J, with 11 bases in the middle. Germline V gene lookup returns CDR1 MNHEY and CDR2 SMNVEV (reference sequence).

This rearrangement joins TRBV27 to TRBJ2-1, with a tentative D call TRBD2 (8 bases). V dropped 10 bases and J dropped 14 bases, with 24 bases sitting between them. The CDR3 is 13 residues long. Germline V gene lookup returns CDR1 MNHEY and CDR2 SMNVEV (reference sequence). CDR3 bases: TGTGCCACGAGGGGGCGGGAGGACCTGGAGGAGTTCTTC. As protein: CATRGREDLEEFF.

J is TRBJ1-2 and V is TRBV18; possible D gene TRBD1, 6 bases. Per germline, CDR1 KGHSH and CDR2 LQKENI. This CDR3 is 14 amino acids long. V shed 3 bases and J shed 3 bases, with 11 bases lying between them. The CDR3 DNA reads TGTGCCAGCTCACCGCGGGGGCAGGACTATGGCTACACCTTC. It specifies CASSPRGQDYGYTF.

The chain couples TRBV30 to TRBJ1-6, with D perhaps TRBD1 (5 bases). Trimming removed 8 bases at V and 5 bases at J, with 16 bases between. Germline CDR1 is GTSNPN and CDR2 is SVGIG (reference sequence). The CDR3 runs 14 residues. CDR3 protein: CARTQRGNNSPLHF. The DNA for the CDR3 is TGTGCCAGGACACAAAGAGGGAATAATTCACCCCTCCACTTT. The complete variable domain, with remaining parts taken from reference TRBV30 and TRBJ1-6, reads SQTIHQWPATLVQPVGSPLSLECTVEGTSNPNLYWYRQAAGRGLQLLFYSVGIGQISSEVPQNLSASRPQDRQFILSSKKLLLSDSGFYLCARTQRGNNSPLHFGNGTRLTVT.

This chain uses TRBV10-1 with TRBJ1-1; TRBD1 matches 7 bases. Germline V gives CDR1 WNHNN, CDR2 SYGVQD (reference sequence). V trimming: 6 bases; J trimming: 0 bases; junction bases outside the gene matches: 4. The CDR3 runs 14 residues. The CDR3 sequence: CASSGDRVNTEAFF. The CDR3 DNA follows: TGCGCCAGCAGCGGCGACAGGGTGAACACTGAAGCTTTCTTT.